This T cell receptor beta chain was profiled in a study of T cells after yellow fever vaccination. Study observations and caveats: Though it reached lower strength, the secondary response hit its peak faster, day 5 versus 15.

TCRdb fed the 5' RACE reads into MiXCR, producing one record per CDR3 protein. The sample shows about 300,000 distinct CDR3 sequences, around 9.3% of them seen only once. CDR3 length: 14 residues. Trimming shortened V by 6 bases and J by 7 bases, and 16 bases separated the two germline ends. CDR1 SGHTA and CDR2 FQGNSA come from the germline V gene. As to this clonotype: Its specificity is unknown.

V usage is TRBV7-2 and J usage is TRBJ1-5; possibly TRBD1 for D (6 bases). This specimen consisted of CD4+ T cells sorted from PBMCs, obtained 5 days after the yellow fever booster vaccination. The source is a man between 18 and 29 years old who received the YFV17D yellow fever vaccine. CDR3 amino acids: CASSLQGSQQPQHF. The DNA of the CDR3 is TGTGCCAGCAGTTTACAGGGCTCCCAGCAGCCCCAGCATTTT.